A selection of T cell receptor beta chains follows, all from one sample in a study of T cell responses to AZD1222 COVID-19 vaccine. The method was immunoSEQ multiplex PCR; TCRdb's version includes in-frame clones alone and lacks a portion of them. Altogether over 110,000 clones are present, more than 85% being singletons, with the ten largest covering 4.5% to 5.5%. This material consisted of peripheral blood, taken on day 0 of AZD1222 vaccination. These receptors all come from an adult in good health. Each CDR3 is given with its conserved first and last residue. D genes are given only for firm matches.

CDR3 DNA: TGTGCCAGCAGGCCCGGACAGGGGACTGAAGCTTTCTTT; CDR3 protein: CASRPGQGTEAFF; D gene: TRBD1; J gene: TRBJ1-1; V gene: TRBV6-5
CDR3 DNA: TGTGCCAGCAGCCAAGGCCGGGCCCCCGAGGACTATGGCTACACCTTC; CDR3 protein: CASSQGRAPEDYGYTF; D gene: NA; J gene: TRBJ1-2; V gene: TRBV3-1/TRBV3-2
CDR3 DNA: TGTGCCAGCAGCTTAACGGCCCAGAATGAAGCTTTCTTT; CDR3 protein: CASSLTAQNEAFF; D gene: NA; J gene: TRBJ1-1; V gene: TRBV11-3
CDR3 DNA: TGTGCCAGCAGCCCGACTAGCGCGAAGCAGTTCTTC; CDR3 protein: CASSPTSAKQFF; D gene: TRBD2; J gene: TRBJ2-1; V gene: TRBV2
CDR3 DNA: TGTGCCTGGAGTGAGGGTCGCTCCTACGAGCAGTACTTC; CDR3 protein: CAWSEGRSYEQYF; D gene: NA; J gene: TRBJ2-7; V gene: TRBV30
CDR3 DNA: TGCGCCAGCAGCCTGGCCCTGGGGACAGATACGCAGTATTTT; CDR3 protein: CASSLALGTDTQYF; D gene: NA; J gene: TRBJ2-3; V gene: TRBV4-3
CDR3 DNA: TGTGCCAGCAGCCAGGGAGCTAACTATGGCTACACCTTC; CDR3 protein: CASSQGANYGYTF; D gene: NA; J gene: TRBJ1-2; V gene: TRBV14
CDR3 DNA: TGTGCCAGCATGCTGAGCTCCTATAATTCACCCCTCCACTTT; CDR3 protein: CASMLSSYNSPLHF; D gene: NA; J gene: TRBJ1-6; V gene: TRBV7-8
CDR3 DNA: TGTGCCAGCAGTTTAAAGCGAGGCGAAACTGATACGCAGTATTTT; CDR3 protein: CASSLKRGETDTQYF; D gene: NA; J gene: TRBJ2-3; V gene: TRBV27
CDR3 DNA: TGCGCCAGCAGCTTGTTTGGGGAGACCCAGTACTTC; CDR3 protein: CASSLFGETQYF; D gene: NA; J gene: TRBJ2-5; V gene: TRBV5-1
CDR3 DNA: TGTGCCTGCCGGGACAGAGCTAACTATGGCTACACCTTC; CDR3 protein: CACRDRANYGYTF; D gene: TRBD1; J gene: TRBJ1-2; V gene: TRBV30
CDR3 DNA: TGTGCCAGCAGCTTAGGGGTGGCAGACAGGAACACTGAAGCTTTCTTT; CDR3 protein: CASSLGVADRNTEAFF; D gene: NA; J gene: TRBJ1-1; V gene: TRBV13
CDR3 DNA: TGTGCCAGCAGCTTCTATGGAAACACCATATATTTT; CDR3 protein: CASSFYGNTIYF; D gene: NA; J gene: TRBJ1-3; V gene: TRBV7-2
CDR3 DNA: TGTGCCAGCAGCTTATCCCCGTCGAGGCGGCGAAGCTCCTACAATGAGCAGTTCTTC; CDR3 protein: CASSLSPSRRRSSYNEQFF; D gene: NA; J gene: TRBJ2-1; V gene: TRBV7-9
CDR3 DNA: TGTGCCAGCAGCCCAGGGACAGGGAAGACAGATACGCAGTATTTT; CDR3 protein: CASSPGTGKTDTQYF; D gene: TRBD1; J gene: TRBJ2-3; V gene: TRBV5-6
CDR3 DNA: TGTGCCAGCAGACGACAGGGGGGCACAGATACGCAGTATTTT; CDR3 protein: CASRRQGGTDTQYF; D gene: TRBD1; J gene: TRBJ2-3; V gene: TRBV6-5